This entry features one T cell receptor beta chain sequence. Its antigen is as yet unknown. The repertoire was sequenced with immunoSEQ multiplex PCR; TCRdb's copy has only in-frame clones and lacks some. This table holds 15,000 to 20,000 clones, around 90% found once. The germline gives CDR1 LNHDA, CDR2 SQIVND (reference sequence). The CDR3 runs 15 residues. The V and J ends lost 0 bases and 7 bases, in that order; junction bases with no gene match: 6. The data are from a study of OX40 agonist ivuxolimab in advanced cancers. Looking at the study overall: Given to patients was ivuxolimab, an agonistic anti-OX40 (CD134) antibody. Each dose-escalation patient presented with hepatocellular carcinoma, melanoma, renal cell or head and neck cancer. Study-wide points: CD4+ and CD8+ blood T cells expanded clonally by week 6 at 0.1 to 3.0 mg/kg. Expansion of clones was among the lowest in partial responders at 0.1-3.0 mg/kg.

Sequencing was performed on CD4+ or CD8+ T cells sorted from blood, taken in a trial of the OX40 agonist ivuxolimab. The sequence derives from an adult with an advanced solid tumor such as melanoma, head and neck, liver or kidney cancer. V gene TRBV19 combines with J gene TRBJ2-3, with 8 bases fitting TRBD2. The CDR3 loop is CASSIESGSGNTQYF. In nucleotides, the CDR3 is TGTGCCAGTAGTATAGAGAGCGGGAGCGGGAATACGCAGTATTTT.